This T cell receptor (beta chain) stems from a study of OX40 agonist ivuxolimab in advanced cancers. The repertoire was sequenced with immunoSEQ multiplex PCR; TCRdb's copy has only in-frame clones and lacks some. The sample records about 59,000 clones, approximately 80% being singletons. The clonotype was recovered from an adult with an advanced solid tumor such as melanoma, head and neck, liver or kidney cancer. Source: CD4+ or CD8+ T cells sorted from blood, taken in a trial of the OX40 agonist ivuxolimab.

CDR3 protein: CAISRDPLTDTQYF. The CDR3 DNA reads TGTGCCATCAGCCGGGACCCCCTCACAGATACGCAGTATTTT. J is TRBJ2-3 and V is TRBV10-3, with D perhaps being TRBD1 or TRBD2 (5 bases each). The V gene's germline CDR1 is ENHRY and CDR2 SYGVKD. V lost 6 bases to trimming and J lost 2 bases, with 12 bases between them. The CDR3 loop spans 14 amino acids.